This T cell receptor (beta chain) was sequenced in a study of cytomegalovirus exposure and HLA in healthy donors. General study points: A missense DCLRE1C variant was associated with V- and J-gene trimming of TCR beta chains in a later analysis, and an independent cohort replicated the association. The study assumed roughly uniform donor sequencing depth for presence/absence analyses. Reportedly, HLA-A and HLA-B alleles of most subjects were accurately predicted from TCR beta. A later analysis reported that several of the most significant clusters appeared to be linked to common viral pathogens, among them Epstein-Barr virus.

Both 60 Vbeta primers and 13 Jbeta primers went into the PCR. This table comes from immunoSEQ multiplex PCR, and its TCRdb copy is limited to in-frame clones, with some not included. The table includes fewer than 60,000 clones, roughly 72% detected once. Of note for this clone: Its antigen is still unknown.

Sequencing was carried out using PBMCs. This clonotype was sampled from a woman aged 50 to 65 in good health and CMV-seropositive.

Here the CDR3 reads CASREGSGNTIYF. CDR3 nucleotides: TGTGCCAGCAGGGAGGGATCTGGAAACACCATATATTTT. The V and J genes are TRBV6-6 and TRBJ1-3; D uncertain. This CDR3 is 13 amino acids long. The germline CDR1 and CDR2 sequences are MNHNY and SVGAGI (reference sequence). V lost 6 bases and J lost 1, with 7 bases in between.